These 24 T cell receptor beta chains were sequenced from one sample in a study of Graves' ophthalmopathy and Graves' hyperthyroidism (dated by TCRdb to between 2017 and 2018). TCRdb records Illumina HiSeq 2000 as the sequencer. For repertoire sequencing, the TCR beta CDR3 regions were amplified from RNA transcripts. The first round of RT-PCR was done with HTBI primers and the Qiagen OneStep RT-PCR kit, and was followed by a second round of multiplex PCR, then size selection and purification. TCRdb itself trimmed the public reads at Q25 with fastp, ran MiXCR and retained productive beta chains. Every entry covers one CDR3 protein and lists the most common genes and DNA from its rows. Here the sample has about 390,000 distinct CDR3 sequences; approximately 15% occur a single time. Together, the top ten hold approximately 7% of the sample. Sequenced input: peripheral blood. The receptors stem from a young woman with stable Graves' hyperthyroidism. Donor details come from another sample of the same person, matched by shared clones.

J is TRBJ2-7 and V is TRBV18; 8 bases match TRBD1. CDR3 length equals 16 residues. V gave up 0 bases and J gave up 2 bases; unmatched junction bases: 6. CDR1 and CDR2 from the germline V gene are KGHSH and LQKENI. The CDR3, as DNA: TGTGCCAGCTCACCACCTGGGGCAGGGGGCACCTACGAGCAGTACTTC. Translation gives CASSPPGAGGTYEQYF.

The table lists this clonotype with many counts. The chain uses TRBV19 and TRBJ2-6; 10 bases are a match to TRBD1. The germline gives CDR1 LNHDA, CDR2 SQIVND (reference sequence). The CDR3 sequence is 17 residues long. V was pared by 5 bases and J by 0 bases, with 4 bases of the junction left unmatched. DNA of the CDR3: TGTGCCAGTAGTGTGGGACAGGGGAGCTCTGGGGCCAACGTCCTGACTTTC. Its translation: CASSVGQGSSGANVLTF. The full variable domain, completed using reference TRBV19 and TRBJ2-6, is DGGITQSPKYLFRKEGQNVTLSCEQNLNHDAMYWYRQDPGQGLRLIYYSQIVNDFQKGDIAEGYSVSREKKESFPLTVTSAQKNPTAFYLCASSVGQGSSGANVLTFGAGSRLTVL.

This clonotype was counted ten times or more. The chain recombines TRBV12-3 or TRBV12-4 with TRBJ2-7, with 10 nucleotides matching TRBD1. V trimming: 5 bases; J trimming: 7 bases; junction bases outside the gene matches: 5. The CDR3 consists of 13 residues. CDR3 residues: CASSPRTGGEQYF. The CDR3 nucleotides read TGTGCCAGCAGTCCCAGGACAGGGGGAGAGCAGTACTTC.

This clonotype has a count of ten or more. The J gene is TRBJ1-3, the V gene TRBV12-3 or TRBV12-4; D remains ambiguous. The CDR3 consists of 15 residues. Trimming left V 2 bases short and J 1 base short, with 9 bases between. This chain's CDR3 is CASSLSQLSGNTIYF. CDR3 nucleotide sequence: TGTGCCAGCAGTTTAAGTCAGCTGTCTGGAAACACCATATATTTT.

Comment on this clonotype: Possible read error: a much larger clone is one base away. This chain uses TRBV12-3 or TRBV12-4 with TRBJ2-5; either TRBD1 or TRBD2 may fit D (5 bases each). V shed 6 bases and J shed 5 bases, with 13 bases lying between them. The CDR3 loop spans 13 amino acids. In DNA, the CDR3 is TGTGCCAGCAGGTGGGGGTCAGGGGAGACCCAGTACTTC. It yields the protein CASRWGSGETQYF.

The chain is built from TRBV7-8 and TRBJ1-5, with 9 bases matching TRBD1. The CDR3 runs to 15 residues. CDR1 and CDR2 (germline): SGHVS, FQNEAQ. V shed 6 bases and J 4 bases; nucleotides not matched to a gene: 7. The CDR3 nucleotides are TGTGCCAGCAGGCCCGGGACAGGGAAAAATCAGCCCCAGCATTTT. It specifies CASRPGTGKNQPQHF.

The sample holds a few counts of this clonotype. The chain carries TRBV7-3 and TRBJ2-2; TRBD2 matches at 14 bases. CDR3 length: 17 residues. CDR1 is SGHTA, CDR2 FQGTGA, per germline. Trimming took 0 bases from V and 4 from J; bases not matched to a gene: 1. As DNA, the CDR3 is TGTGCCAGCAGCTTAACGGGACTAGCGGGGGTCACCGGGGAGCTGTTTTTT. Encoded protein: CASSLTGLAGVTGELFF.

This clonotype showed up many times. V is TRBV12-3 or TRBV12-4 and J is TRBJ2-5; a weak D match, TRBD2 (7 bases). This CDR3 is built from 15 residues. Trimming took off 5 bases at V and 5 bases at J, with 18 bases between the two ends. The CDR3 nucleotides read TGTGCCAGCAGTCCCACAGGGAGGGAGTGGGAGACCCAGTACTTC. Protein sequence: CASSPTGREWETQYF.

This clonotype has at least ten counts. The CDR3 nucleotides are TGTGCCAGCAGCCAGACCTCCTTGGCCCCAACGCGGGAGACCCAGTACTTC. It codes for CASSQTSLAPTRETQYF. The chain couples TRBV3-1 to TRBJ2-5; no definite D call. There are 17 residues in the CDR3. In germline, CDR1 is LGHDT, CDR2 YNNKEL (reference sequence). Trimming removed 3 bases from V and 5 bases from J, with 22 bases in between.

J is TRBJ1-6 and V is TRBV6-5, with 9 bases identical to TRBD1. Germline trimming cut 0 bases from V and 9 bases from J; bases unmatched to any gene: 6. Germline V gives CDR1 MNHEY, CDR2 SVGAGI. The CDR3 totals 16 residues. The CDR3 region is CASSYSTGGTGSPLHF. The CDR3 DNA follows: TGTGCCAGCAGTTACTCGACAGGGGGTACTGGTTCACCCCTCCACTTT.

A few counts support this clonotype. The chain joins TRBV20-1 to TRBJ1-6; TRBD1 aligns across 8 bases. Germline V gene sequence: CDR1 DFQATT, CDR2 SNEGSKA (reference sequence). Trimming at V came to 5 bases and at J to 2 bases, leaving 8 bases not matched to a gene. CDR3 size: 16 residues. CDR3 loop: CSAADRVEPYNSPLHF. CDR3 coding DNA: TGCAGTGCTGCGGACAGGGTTGAGCCCTATAATTCACCCCTCCACTTT.

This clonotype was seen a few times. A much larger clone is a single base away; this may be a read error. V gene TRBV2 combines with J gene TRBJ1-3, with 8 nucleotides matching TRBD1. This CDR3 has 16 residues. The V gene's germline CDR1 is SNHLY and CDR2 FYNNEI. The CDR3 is CASIGQGLKSGSTIYF. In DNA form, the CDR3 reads TGTGCCAGCATAGGACAGGGATTGAAATCCGGAAGCACCATATATTTT.

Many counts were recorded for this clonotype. CDR3 protein: CASSSGTSGVQETQYF. CDR3 nucleotide sequence: TGTGCCAGCAGTTCCGGGACTAGCGGGGTACAAGAGACCCAGTACTTC. This chain links TRBV12-3 or TRBV12-4 with TRBJ2-5; 13 positions agree with TRBD2. This CDR3 region has 16 residues. J gave up 2 bases and V 4 bases, and 4 bases lay outside the gene matches.

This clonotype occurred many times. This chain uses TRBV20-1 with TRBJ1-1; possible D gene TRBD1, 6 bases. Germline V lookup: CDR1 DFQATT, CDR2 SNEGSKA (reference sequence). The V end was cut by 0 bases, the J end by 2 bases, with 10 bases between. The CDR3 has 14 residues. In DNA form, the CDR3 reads TGCAGTGCTAGAGATGTACAGGGTAACACTGAAGCTTTCTTT. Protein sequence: CSARDVQGNTEAFF.

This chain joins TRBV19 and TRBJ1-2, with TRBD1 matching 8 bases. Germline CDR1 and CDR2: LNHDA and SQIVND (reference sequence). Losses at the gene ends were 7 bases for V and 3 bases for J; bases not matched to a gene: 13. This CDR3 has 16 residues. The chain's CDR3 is CASTKDAGTGYYGYTF. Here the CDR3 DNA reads TGTGCCAGTACCAAAGACGCCGGGACAGGATACTATGGCTACACCTTC.

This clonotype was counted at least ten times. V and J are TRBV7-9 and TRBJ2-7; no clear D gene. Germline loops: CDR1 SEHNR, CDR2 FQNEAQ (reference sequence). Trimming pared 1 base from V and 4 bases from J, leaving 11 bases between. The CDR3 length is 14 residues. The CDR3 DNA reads TGTGCCAGCAGCTTAGACGATAGACGTTACGAGCAGTACTTC. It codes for CASSLDDRRYEQYF.

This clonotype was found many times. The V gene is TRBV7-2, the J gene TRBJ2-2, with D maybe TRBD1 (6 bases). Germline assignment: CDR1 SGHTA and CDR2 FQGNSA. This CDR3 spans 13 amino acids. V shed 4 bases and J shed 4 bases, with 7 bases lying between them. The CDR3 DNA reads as TGTGCCAGCAGCTGGACAGCCACCGGGGAGCTGTTTTTT. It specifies CASSWTATGELFF. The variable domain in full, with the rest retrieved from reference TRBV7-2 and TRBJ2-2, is GAGVSQSPSNKVTEKGKDVELRCDPISGHTALYWYRQSLGQGLEFLIYFQGNSAPDKSGLPSDRFSAERTGGSVSTLTIQRTQQEDSAVYLCASSWTATGELFFGEGSRLTVL.

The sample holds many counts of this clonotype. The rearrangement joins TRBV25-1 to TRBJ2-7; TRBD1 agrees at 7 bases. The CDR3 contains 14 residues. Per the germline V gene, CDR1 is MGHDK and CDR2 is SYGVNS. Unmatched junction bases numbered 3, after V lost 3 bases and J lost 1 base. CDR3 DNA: TGTGCCAGCAGTGATCAGGACAGGTCCTACGAGCAGTACTTC. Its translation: CASSDQDRSYEQYF.

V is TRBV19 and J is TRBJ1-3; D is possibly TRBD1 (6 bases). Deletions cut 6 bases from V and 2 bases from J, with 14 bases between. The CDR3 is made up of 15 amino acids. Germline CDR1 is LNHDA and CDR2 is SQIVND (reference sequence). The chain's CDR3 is CASSPWRTAGNTIYF. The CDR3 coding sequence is TGTGCCAGTAGCCCGTGGAGGACAGCTGGAAACACCATATATTTT.

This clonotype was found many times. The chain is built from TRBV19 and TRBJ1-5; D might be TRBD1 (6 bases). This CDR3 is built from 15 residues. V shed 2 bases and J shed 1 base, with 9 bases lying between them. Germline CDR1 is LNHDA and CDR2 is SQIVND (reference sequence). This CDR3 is CASSITGTSNQPQHF. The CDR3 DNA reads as TGTGCCAGTAGTATAACAGGGACCAGCAATCAGCCCCAGCATTTT.

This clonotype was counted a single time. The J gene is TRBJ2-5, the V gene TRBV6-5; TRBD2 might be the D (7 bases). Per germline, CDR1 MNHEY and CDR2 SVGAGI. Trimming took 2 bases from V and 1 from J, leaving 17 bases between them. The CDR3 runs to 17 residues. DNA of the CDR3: TGTGCCAGCAGTTACGGGGGGGCGGTCCTACCCCAAGAGACCCAGTACTTC. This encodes CASSYGGAVLPQETQYF.

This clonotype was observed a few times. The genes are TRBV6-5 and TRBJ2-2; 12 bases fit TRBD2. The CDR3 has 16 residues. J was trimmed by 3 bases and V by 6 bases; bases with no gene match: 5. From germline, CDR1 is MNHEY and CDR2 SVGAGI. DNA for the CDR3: TGTGCCAGCAGCCCCCTAGCGGGGGGGGACACCGGGGAGCTGTTTTTT. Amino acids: CASSPLAGGDTGELFF.

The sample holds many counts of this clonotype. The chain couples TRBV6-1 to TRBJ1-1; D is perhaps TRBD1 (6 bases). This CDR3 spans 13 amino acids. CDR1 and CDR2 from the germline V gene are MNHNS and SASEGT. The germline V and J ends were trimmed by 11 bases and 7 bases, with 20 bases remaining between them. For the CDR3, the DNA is TGTGCCGCTCAGGAGGGGGGCTCGGGTGAAGCTTTCTTT. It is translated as CAAQEGGSGEAFF.

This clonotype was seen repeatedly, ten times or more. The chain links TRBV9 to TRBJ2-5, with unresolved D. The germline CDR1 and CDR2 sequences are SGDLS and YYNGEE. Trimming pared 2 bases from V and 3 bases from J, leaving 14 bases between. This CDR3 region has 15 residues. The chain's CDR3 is CASSVNSWPKETQYF. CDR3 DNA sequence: TGTGCCAGCAGCGTTAATAGTTGGCCAAAAGAGACCCAGTACTTC.